This T cell receptor (beta chain) was captured by sequencing in a study of T-cell reconstitution after alpha-beta-depleted transplantation in children. This clonotype was observed a few times. It was with unique molecular identifiers that the TCRbeta library was prepared. Each CDR3 protein gets one entry after TCRdb re-called the PCR reads with MiXCR. The table lists some 400,000 distinct CDR3 sequences, roughly 22% of them singletons. The specimen comprised PBMCs from the stem cell graft donor, sampled from the stem cell graft. The TCR comes from a human donor who donated a stem cell graft to a child with acute myeloid leukemia.

The CDR3 protein is CASSPIRVQTYYEQYF. In DNA form, the CDR3 reads TGTGCCAGCAGCCCAATTAGGGTACAGACCTACTACGAGCAGTACTTC. The chain uses TRBV7-2 and TRBJ2-7; the D is unclear. Germline-derived CDR1 and CDR2 are SGHTA and FQGNSA. V lost 5 bases to trimming and J lost 3 bases, with 20 bases between them. The length of the CDR3 is 16 residues.